This TCR beta chain comes out of a study of Tregs in tolerant kidney transplant recipients. The method was immunoSEQ multiplex PCR; TCRdb's version includes in-frame clones alone and lacks a portion of them. The sample records 15,000 to 19,000 clones, roughly nine tenths being singletons. The TCR comes from a human donor in good health. Input material: CD8+ T cells from blood.

The CDR3 region has the DNA TGCGCCAGCAGCCAAGCAGGGGACTACAATGAGCAGTTCTTC. It codes for CASSQAGDYNEQFF. The rearrangement joins TRBV4-3 to TRBJ2-1, with D possibly TRBD1 on 6 matching bases. This CDR3 spans 14 amino acids. Looked up from germline, CDR1 is LGHNA and CDR2 is YSLEER. Trimming stripped 1 base from V and 3 bases from J, with 7 bases between.